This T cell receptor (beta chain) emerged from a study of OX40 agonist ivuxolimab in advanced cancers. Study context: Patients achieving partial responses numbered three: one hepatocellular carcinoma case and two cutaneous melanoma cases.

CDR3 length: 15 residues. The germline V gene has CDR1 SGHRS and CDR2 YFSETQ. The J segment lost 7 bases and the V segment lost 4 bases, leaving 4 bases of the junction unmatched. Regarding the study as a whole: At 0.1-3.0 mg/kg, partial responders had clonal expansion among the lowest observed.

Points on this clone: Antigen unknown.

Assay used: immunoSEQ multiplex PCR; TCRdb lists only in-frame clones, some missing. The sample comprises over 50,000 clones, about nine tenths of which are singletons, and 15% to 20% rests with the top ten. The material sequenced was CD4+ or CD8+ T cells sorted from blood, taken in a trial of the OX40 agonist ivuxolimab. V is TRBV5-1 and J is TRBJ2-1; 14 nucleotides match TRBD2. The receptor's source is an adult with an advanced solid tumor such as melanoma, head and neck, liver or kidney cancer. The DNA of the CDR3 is TGCGCCAGCAGCCCCGGGACTAGCGGGAGTAATGAGCAGTTCTTC. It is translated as CASSPGTSGSNEQFF. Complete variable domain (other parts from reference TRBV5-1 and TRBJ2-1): KAGVTQTPRYLIKTRGQQVTLSCSPISGHRSVSWYQQTPGQGLQFLFEYFSETQRNKGNFPGRFSGRQFSNSRSEMNVSTLELGDSALYLCASSPGTSGSNEQFFGPGTRLTVL.